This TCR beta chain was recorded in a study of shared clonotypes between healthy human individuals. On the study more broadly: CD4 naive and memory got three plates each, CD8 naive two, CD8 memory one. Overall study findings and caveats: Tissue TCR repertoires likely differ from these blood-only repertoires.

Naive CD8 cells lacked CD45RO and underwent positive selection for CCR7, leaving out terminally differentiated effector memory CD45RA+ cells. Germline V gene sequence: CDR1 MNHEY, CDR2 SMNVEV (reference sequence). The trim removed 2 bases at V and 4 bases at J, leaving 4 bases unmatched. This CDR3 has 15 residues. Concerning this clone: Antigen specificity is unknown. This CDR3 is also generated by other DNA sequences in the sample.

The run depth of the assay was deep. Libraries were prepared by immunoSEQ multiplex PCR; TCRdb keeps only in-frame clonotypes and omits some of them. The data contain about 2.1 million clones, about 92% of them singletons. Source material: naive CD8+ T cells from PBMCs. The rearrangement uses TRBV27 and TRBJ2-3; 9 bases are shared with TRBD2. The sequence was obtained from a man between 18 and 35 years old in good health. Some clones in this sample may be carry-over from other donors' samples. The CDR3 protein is CASSLTSGRSDTQYF. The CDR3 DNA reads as TGTGCCAGCAGTTTAACCAGCGGGAGGTCAGATACGCAGTATTTT.